A single sample gave rise to the 12 T cell receptor beta chains below, sequenced in a study of CD8 T cells in ankylosing spondylitis. Their antigens are not known. TCRdb re-called the 5' RACE reads with MiXCR, one entry per CDR3 protein. This sample carries approximately 400,000 distinct CDR3 sequences, around 26% of them seen once, and the ten largest clones take 0.75% to 0.9%. Study results and caveats: Characteristic of ankylosing spondylitis blood, it appeared, was a TCR beta motif comprising roughly eight highly homologous variants.

The sample comprised blood, either unsorted or a sorted T cell fraction (not recorded which). All receptors come from a male donor with ankylosing spondylitis.

V is TRBV5-1 and J is TRBJ2-1; D is undetermined. The length of the CDR3 is 15 residues. Trimming left V 0 bases short and J 4 bases short, with 11 bases between. Per the germline V gene, CDR1 is SGHRS and CDR2 is YFSETQ. CDR3 in DNA: TGCGCCAGCAGCTTGGAGGAGACTTATTACAATGAGCAGTTCTTC. It translates to CASSLEETYYNEQFF.

This chain uses TRBV5-1 with TRBJ2-1, with 12 positions matching TRBD2. After removal of 4 bases from V and 9 bases from J, the junction contained 8 bases not matched to a gene. Germline V gene lookup returns CDR1 SGHRS and CDR2 YFSETQ. CDR3 length: 15 amino acids. CDR3 in amino acids: CASSLREGLAGEQFF. Here the CDR3 DNA reads TGCGCCAGCAGCCTACGGGAGGGACTAGCGGGTGAGCAGTTCTTC.

This clonotype was seen only a few times. The genes are TRBV6-1 and TRBJ2-1, with 7 bases fitting TRBD1. This CDR3 has 15 amino acids. Unmatched junction bases numbered 10, after V lost 5 bases and J lost 6 bases. The germline CDR1 and CDR2 sequences are MNHNS and SASEGT. CDR3 amino acids: CASSPKGQTLNEQFF. As DNA, the CDR3 is TGTGCCAGCAGTCCCAAGGGACAGACCCTCAATGAGCAGTTCTTC.

The chain joins TRBV10-3 to TRBJ1-2; tentative D call: TRBD1 (5 bases). This CDR3 has 18 residues. CDR1 is ENHRY and CDR2 is SYGVKD in the germline V gene. Deletions cut 3 bases from V and 2 bases from J, with 22 bases between. CDR3 amino acids: CAISERGGGLGRNYGYTF. The CDR3, as DNA: TGTGCCATCAGTGAAAGGGGCGGCGGGCTCGGAAGAAACTATGGCTACACCTTC.

This clonotype was counted a few times. The chain is built from TRBV29-1 and TRBJ1-5; D may be TRBD1 (6 bases). This CDR3 has 13 residues. The V and J ends lost 6 bases and 5 bases respectively, with 14 bases between them. Germline V gene lookup returns CDR1 SQVTM and CDR2 ANQGSEA. CDR3 DNA: TGCAGCGTCTCAGGGGAAGGGGATCAGCCCCAGCATTTT. Protein product: CSVSGEGDQPQHF.

The chain links TRBV7-9 to TRBJ2-5; D might be TRBD2 (6 bases). CDR3 length: 14 residues. V lost 4 bases and J 2 bases, leaving 11 bases between the germline ends. From germline, CDR1 is SEHNR and CDR2 FQNEAQ (reference sequence). DNA for the CDR3: TGTGCCAGCAGCTCGGGACTGGTTCAAGAGACCCAGTACTTC. Protein: CASSSGLVQETQYF.

This clonotype was picked up a small number of times. The chain is built from TRBV5-1 and TRBJ2-1; 10 bases align to TRBD1. From germline, CDR1 is SGHRS and CDR2 YFSETQ. V shed 3 bases, J shed 8 bases, and the junction held 5 bases outside the gene matches. The CDR3 loop spans 14 amino acids. In nucleotides, the CDR3 is TGCGCCAGCAGCTACCGGACAGGGGGGGATGAGCAGTTCTTC. Translating it yields CASSYRTGGDEQFF. Together with reference TRBV5-1 and TRBJ2-1, the CDR3 gives the full variable domain: KAGVTQTPRYLIKTRGQQVTLSCSPISGHRSVSWYQQTPGQGLQFLFEYFSETQRNKGNFPGRFSGRQFSNSRSEMNVSTLELGDSALYLCASSYRTGGDEQFFGPGTRLTVL.

The chain carries TRBV5-6 and TRBJ2-3; no clear D. The germline V gene has CDR1 SGHDT and CDR2 YYEEEE. The CDR3 length is 19 residues. Trimming cost V 3 bases and J 1 base, with 24 bases left between them. CDR3 DNA: TGTGCCAGCAGCTCCTATTACTTGGCAGGTCAGACACGCACAGATACGCAGTATTTT. It translates to CASSSYYLAGQTRTDTQYF.

In this sample, this clonotype turned up a few times. This chain connects TRBV12-3 or TRBV12-4 to TRBJ2-2; D is uncertain. Trimming pared 7 bases from V and 1 base from J, leaving 4 bases between. The CDR3 runs 12 residues. The CDR3 loop is CASTMNTGELFF. The CDR3 DNA reads TGTGCCAGCACCATGAACACCGGGGAGCTGTTTTTT.

This clonotype has just a few counts. The V and J genes are TRBV5-1 and TRBJ2-2; possible D gene TRBD2, 6 bases. Trimming took off 7 bases at V and 6 bases at J, with 10 bases between the two ends. Germline V gives CDR1 SGHRS, CDR2 YFSETQ. This CDR3 contains 12 residues. CDR3 sequence: CASHGGPGELFF. DNA of the CDR3: TGCGCCAGCCACGGGGGACCCGGGGAGCTGTTTTTT.

There are a few counts of this clonotype. V gene TRBV11-3 combines with J gene TRBJ1-1; 8 bases align to TRBD1. CDR1 and CDR2 from the germline V gene are SGHNT and YENEEA. Trimming cost V 0 bases and J 1 base; bases outside gene matches: 1. The CDR3 is 15 amino acids. The CDR3 protein is CASSLDGTGNTEAFF. The DNA of the CDR3 is TGTGCCAGCAGCTTAGACGGGACAGGGAACACTGAAGCTTTCTTT.

This clonotype was seen only a few times. This chain joins TRBV10-3 and TRBJ2-1, with TRBD2 matching 10 bases. Trimming at V came to 0 bases and at J to 8 bases, leaving 4 bases not matched to a gene. CDR1 ENHRY and CDR2 SYGVKD come from the germline V gene. The CDR3 spans 15 residues. CDR3 nucleotide sequence: TGTGCCATCAGTGAGTCGTCTAGCGGGAGACATGAGCAGTTCTTC. It codes for CAISESSSGRHEQFF.